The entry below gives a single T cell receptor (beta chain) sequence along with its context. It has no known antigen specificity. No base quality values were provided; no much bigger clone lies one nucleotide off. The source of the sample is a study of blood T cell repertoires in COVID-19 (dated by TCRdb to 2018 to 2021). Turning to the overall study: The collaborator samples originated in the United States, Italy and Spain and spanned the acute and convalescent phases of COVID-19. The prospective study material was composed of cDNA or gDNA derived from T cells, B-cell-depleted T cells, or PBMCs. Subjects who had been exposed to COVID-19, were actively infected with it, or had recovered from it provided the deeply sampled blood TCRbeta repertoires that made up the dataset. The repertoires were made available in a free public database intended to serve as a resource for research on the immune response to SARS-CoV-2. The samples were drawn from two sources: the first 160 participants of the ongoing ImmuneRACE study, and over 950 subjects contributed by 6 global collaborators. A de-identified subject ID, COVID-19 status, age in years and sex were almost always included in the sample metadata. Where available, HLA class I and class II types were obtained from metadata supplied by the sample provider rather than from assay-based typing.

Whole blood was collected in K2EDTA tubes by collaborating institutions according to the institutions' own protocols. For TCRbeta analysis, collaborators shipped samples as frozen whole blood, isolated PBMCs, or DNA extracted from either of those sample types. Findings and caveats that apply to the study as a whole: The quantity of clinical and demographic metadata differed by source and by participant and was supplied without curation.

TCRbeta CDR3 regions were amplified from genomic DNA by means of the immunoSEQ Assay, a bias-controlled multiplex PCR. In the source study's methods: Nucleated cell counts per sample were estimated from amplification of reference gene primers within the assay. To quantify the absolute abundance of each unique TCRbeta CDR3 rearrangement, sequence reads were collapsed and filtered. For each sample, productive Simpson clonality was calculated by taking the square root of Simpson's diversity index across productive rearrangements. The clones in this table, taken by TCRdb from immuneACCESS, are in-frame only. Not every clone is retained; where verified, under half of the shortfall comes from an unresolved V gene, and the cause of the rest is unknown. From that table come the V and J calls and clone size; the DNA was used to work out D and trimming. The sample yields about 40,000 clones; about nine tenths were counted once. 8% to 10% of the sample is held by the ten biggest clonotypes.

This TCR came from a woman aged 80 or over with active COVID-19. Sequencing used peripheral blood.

CDR3 protein: CASTGPGITYEQYF. The bases read TGTGCCAGCACCGGCCCAGGTATCACCTACGAGCAGTACTTC. Here the chain combines TRBV7-9 and TRBJ2-7; too little of a D gene remains to name it. Reading the germline V gene (reference sequence) gives CDR1 SEHNR and CDR2 FQNEAQ. Trimming costs V 7 bases and J 2 bases, and their ends lie 15 bases apart. Reading from cysteine to phenylalanine, the CDR3 counts 14 amino acids. Only CDR3 DNA is held: 42 bases, read in frame from base 1.